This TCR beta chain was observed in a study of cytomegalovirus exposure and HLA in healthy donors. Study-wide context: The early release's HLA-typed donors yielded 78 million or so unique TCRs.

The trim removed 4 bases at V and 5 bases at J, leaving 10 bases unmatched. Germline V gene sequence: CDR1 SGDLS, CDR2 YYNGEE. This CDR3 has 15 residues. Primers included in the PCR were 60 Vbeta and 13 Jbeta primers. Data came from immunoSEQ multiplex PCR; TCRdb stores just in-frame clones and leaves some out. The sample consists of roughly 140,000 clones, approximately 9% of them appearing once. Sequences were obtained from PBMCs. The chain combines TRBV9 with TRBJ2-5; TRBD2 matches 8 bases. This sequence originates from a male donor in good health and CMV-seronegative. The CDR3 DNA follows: TGTGCCAGCAGCTTCGGGGGGGACCGAGGGGAGACCCAGTACTTC. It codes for CASSFGGDRGETQYF.